This T cell receptor (beta chain) was recovered during a study of cytomegalovirus exposure and HLA in healthy donors. PCR involved 60 Vbeta and 13 Jbeta primers. This table comes from immunoSEQ multiplex PCR, and its TCRdb copy is limited to in-frame clones, with some not included. The sample has about 77,000 clones, over 65% seen once. The CDR3 is 18 residues long. J was trimmed by 2 bases and V by 5 bases; bases with no gene match: 10. CDR1 SGHTA and CDR2 FQGNSA come from the germline V gene. Overall study findings and caveats: Most subjects had HLA-A and HLA-B alleles reportedly predicted accurately by TCR beta sequences.

Regarding this clone: The antigen remains unidentified.

This chain links TRBV7-2 with TRBJ2-5, with 14 positions matching TRBD2. The sequenced sample consisted of PBMCs. The receptor comes from a man aged 35-49 years in good health and CMV-seronegative. CDR3 region: CASSPRVGTSGGQETQYF. CDR3 DNA sequence: TGTGCCAGCAGCCCACGGGTCGGGACTAGCGGGGGACAAGAGACCCAGTACTTC.